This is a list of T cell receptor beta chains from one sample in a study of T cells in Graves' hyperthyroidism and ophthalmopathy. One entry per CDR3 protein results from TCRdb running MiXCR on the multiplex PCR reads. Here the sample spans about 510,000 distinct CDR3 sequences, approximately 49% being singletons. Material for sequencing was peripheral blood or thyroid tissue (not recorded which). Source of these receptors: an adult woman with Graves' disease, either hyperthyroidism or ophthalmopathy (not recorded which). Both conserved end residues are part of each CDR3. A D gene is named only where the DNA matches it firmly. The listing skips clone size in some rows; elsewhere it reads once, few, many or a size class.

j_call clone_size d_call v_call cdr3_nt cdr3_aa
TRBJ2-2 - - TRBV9 TGTGCCAGCAGCCTGACTTCTAGTAGTAAAACCGGGGAGCTGTTTTTT CASSLTSSSKTGELFF
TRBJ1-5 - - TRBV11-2 TGTGCCAGCAGCCAACTGGATCAGCCCCAGCATTTT CASSQLDQPQHF
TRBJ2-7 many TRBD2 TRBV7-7 TGTGCTAGCAGCTCGGGGGAGGGAAAGTACGAGCAGTACTTC CASSSGEGKYEQYF
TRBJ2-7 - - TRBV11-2 TGTGCCAGCAGTGAGGGGTGGAGCTCCTACGAGCAGTACTTC CASSEGWSSYEQYF
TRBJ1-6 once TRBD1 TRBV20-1 TGCAGTGCTAGGCGGCAGGGGGGAAATTCACCCCTCCACTTT CSARRQGGNSPLHF
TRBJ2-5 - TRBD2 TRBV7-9 TGTGCCAGCAGCACCCCGGGACTAGCGGGAGTGGAGACCCAGTACTTC CASSTPGLAGVETQYF
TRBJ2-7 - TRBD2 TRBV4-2 TGTGCCAGCGGCTTGCTCGACGGGAGGGTCCCCAGCTCCTACGAGCAGTACTTC CASGLLDGRVPSSYEQYF
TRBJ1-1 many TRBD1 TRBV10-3 TGTGCCATCAGCCGGGGACAGGGGAACACTGAAGCTTTCTTT CAISRGQGNTEAFF
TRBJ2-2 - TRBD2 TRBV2 TGTGCCAGCAGTGGACCTAGCGGGAGAGGGACCGGGGAGCTGTTTTTT CASSGPSGRGTGELFF
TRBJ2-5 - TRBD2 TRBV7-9 TGTGCCAGCAGCCGACGACTAGCGGGAGATGGGGGAGAGACCCAGTACTTC CASSRRLAGDGGETQYF
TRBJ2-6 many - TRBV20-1 TGCAGTGCCCATACAGGGATGGGGGCCAACGTCCTGACTTTC CSAHTGMGANVLTF
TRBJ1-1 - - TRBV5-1 TGCGCCAGCAGACTGCGGGTCGGCAATGAAGCTTTCTTT CASRLRVGNEAFF
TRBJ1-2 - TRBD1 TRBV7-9 TGTGCCAGCAGCCTTACGACAGGGGGCTATGGCTACACCTTC CASSLTTGGYGYTF
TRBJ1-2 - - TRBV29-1 TGCAGCGCCGTTGTCGTCTATGGCTACACCTTC CSAVVVYGYTF
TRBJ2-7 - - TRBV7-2 TGTGCCAGCGTTGGATTCGGCCAGGACTACGAGCAGTACTTC CASVGFGQDYEQYF
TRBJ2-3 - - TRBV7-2 TGTGCCAGCAGCTTAGATTTCTCGCTCGTAACGCAGTATTTT CASSLDFSLVTQYF
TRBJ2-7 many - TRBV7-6 TGTGCCAGCAGCTTAAAGCCGAATGACGAGCAGTACTTC CASSLKPNDEQYF
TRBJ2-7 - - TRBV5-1 TGCGCCAGCAATTTCGGCGAGTATACCGGGGAGCTGTACTTC CASNFGEYTGELYF
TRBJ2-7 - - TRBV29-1 TGCAGCGTTGAGGCGGAGACGGGACTCCTCTACGAGCAGTACTTC CSVEAETGLLYEQYF
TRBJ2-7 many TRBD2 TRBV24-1 TGTGCCACCAGTGTATGCGGGAGGGCGTCCTACGAGCAGTACTTC CATSVCGRASYEQYF
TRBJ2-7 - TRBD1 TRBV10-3 TGTGCCATCAGTGACGTCAAAGTGACAGGGAGCTCCTACGAGCAGTACTTC CAISDVKVTGSSYEQYF
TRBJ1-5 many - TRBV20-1 TGCAGTGCTAGAGCAGGAGGGGCTTACAATCAGCCCCAGCATTTT CSARAGGAYNQPQHF
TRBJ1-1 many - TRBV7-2 TGTGCCAGCAGCTTAGAAAGGCAGATACCTGAAGCTTTCTTT CASSLERQIPEAFF
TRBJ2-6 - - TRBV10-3 TGTGCCATCAGTGAGCAGGCAGGGGCCAACGTCCTGACTTTC CAISEQAGANVLTF
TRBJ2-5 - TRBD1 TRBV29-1 TGCAGCGTTAAGACAGGGGGCCAAGAGACCCAGTACTTC CSVKTGGQETQYF
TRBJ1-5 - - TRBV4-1 TGCGCCAGCAGCCAAGTCGCAGGGCAATATAGCAATCAGCCCCAGCATTTT CASSQVAGQYSNQPQHF
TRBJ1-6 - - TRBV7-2 TGTGCCAGCAGCTTAGTGGGGCGCGGGCCACCCCTCCACTTT CASSLVGRGPPLHF
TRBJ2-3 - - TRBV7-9 TGTGCCAGCAGCTCCCCTCGGAGGGCCAAACGCACAGATACGCAGTATTTT CASSSPRRAKRTDTQYF
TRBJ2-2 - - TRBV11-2 TGTGCCAACAGCTTAAGGAACACCGGGGAGCTGTTTTTT CANSLRNTGELFF